This note documents a single T cell receptor beta chain sequence. What it recognizes is unknown. With V trimmed by 3 bases and J by 4 bases, 7 bases remained unmatched. The CDR3 length is 16 residues. Germline V lookup: CDR1 SGDLS, CDR2 YYNGEE. The record originates from a study of T-cell reconstitution after alpha-beta-depleted transplantation in children. General study findings and limits: Surviving recipient cells, namely T cells and thymic progenitors, were the source of high day-60 TCRbeta diversity in some patients.

A TCRbeta library incorporating unique molecular identifiers was prepared. In TCRdb, the PCR reads were re-called with MiXCR into one record per CDR3 protein. Of 610,000 or so distinct CDR3 sequences detected, over 20% appear once; the ten largest clones hold around 36%. The sequencing used PBMCs, collected before TCRalphabeta/CD19-depleted stem cell transplant. The sequence was obtained from a boy under two years old with Wiskott-Aldrich syndrome, due to receive a stem cell transplant. This sequence joins TRBV9 and TRBJ2-4; 10 bases map to TRBD1. The CDR3 loop reads CASSAIGQGEKNIQYF. The CDR3 DNA follows: TGTGCCAGCAGCGCCATAGGACAGGGGGAGAAAAACATTCAGTACTTC.